The 32 T cell receptor beta chains reported below all come from one sample, sequenced in a study of somatic mutations in cytotoxic T cells in rheumatoid arthritis. Profiled with immunoSEQ multiplex PCR; TCRdb holds only in-frame clones, not every one. The table has more than 20,000 clones, roughly 82% seen once. The sequenced material came from CD8+ T cells sorted from blood. These TCRs come from a man aged 45 to 65 in good health.

The chain is built from TRBV5-4 and TRBJ2-1; 11 bases map to TRBD2. This CDR3 spans 17 amino acids. V was pared by 4 bases and J by 8 bases, with 14 bases of the junction left unmatched. Looked up from germline, CDR1 is SGHNT and CDR2 is YYREEE (reference sequence). Here the CDR3 reads CASSRTSLAGVFDEQFF. CDR3 nucleotides: TGTGCCAGCAGCCGGACCTCACTAGCGGGAGTATTTGATGAGCAGTTCTTC.

The chain recombines TRBV27 with TRBJ1-5; the D is unclear. The CDR3 runs 19 residues. Germline CDR1 reads MNHEY; CDR2 reads SMNVEV (reference sequence). Trimming cost V 2 bases and J 3 bases, with 23 bases left between them. For the CDR3, the DNA is TGTGCCAGCAGTTTAGGATCTCCGTTCCGGTCGGGGATCAATCAGCCCCAGCATTTT. This gives the protein CASSLGSPFRSGINQPQHF.

This chain links TRBV27 with TRBJ2-1, with 7 nucleotides matching TRBD2. The CDR3 sequence is 14 residues long. Germline V lookup: CDR1 MNHEY, CDR2 SMNVEV (reference sequence). The V and J ends lost 4 bases and 2 bases, in that order; junction bases with no gene match: 2. CDR3 region: CASSWDYPYNEQFF. The DNA for the CDR3 is TGTGCCAGCAGTTGGGACTATCCCTACAATGAGCAGTTCTTC.

In this sample, this clone turned up once. V usage is TRBV5-4 and J usage is TRBJ1-1; D remains ambiguous. This CDR3 spans 13 amino acids. V lost 4 bases to trimming and J lost 1 base, with 8 bases between them. The germline gives CDR1 SGHNT, CDR2 YYREEE (reference sequence). The CDR3 region has the DNA TGTGCCAGCAGCCCCGGTTGGAACACTGAAGCTTTCTTT. Its protein is CASSPGWNTEAFF.

This clone was counted a single time. The chain links TRBV6-1 to TRBJ2-5; TRBD2 is a possible D gene (6 bases). Trimming took 2 bases from V and 3 from J, leaving 13 bases between them. The CDR3 sequence is 15 residues long. The germline CDR1 and CDR2 sequences are MNHNS and SASEGT. For the CDR3, the DNA is TGTGCCAGCAGTGAATCTGAGGAGGGAGAAGAGACCCAGTACTTC. Translation: CASSESEEGEETQYF.

This clone was counted between two and nine times. The gene calls are TRBV11-3 and TRBJ2-7, with D possibly being TRBD1 or TRBD2 (5 bases each). V gave up 8 bases and J gave up 3 bases, with 17 bases separating them. Germline V gene lookup returns CDR1 SGHNT and CDR2 YENEEA. CDR3 size: 14 residues. The CDR3 protein is CASGPGDGFYEQYF. For the CDR3, the DNA is TGTGCCAGCGGTCCCGGGGACGGCTTCTACGAGCAGTACTTC. Using reference TRBV11-3 and TRBJ2-7 for the parts outside the CDR3, the full variable domain is EAGVVQSPRYKIIEKKQPVAFWCNPISGHNTLYWYLQNLGQGPELLIRYENEEAVDDSQLPKDRFSAERLKGVDSTLKIQPAELGDSAVYLCASGPGDGFYEQYFGPGTRLTVT.

This chain uses TRBV9 with TRBJ2-1; 9 positions match TRBD2. The CDR3 contains 17 residues. V lost 0 bases to trimming and J lost 1 base; unmatched junction nucleotides: 5. Germline lookup yields CDR1 SGDLS and CDR2 YYNGEE. This CDR3 reads CASSVDPAGGSYNEQFF. As DNA, the CDR3 is TGTGCCAGCAGCGTAGATCCAGCGGGAGGTTCCTACAATGAGCAGTTCTTC.

The chain recombines TRBV5-6 with TRBJ1-2, with D perhaps matching TRBD1 (6 bases). Germline lookup yields CDR1 SGHDT and CDR2 YYEEEE. Trimming took off 0 bases at V and 7 bases at J, with 13 bases between the two ends. CDR3 size: 14 residues. CDR3 region: CASSLGRGASGYTF. The CDR3 DNA follows: TGTGCCAGCAGCTTGGGCAGGGGAGCGAGTGGCTACACCTTC.

The chain couples TRBV7-9 to TRBJ2-3, with TRBD2 matching over 7 bases. Unmatched junction bases numbered 10, after V lost 0 bases and J lost 10 bases. The CDR3 loop spans 15 amino acids. Germline-derived CDR1 and CDR2 are SEHNR and FQNEAQ (reference sequence). In DNA, the CDR3 is TGTGCCAGCAGCTTAGCGGGAGGGTTCTTTGATGCGCAGTATTTT. This gives the protein CASSLAGGFFDAQYF.

This rearrangement joins TRBV2 to TRBJ2-7; tentative D call: TRBD1 (5 bases). Trimming removed 4 bases at V and 1 base at J, with 11 bases between. The CDR3 extends over 14 amino acids. Germline V gene data show CDR1 as SNHLY and CDR2 as FYNNEI. Written as DNA, the CDR3 is TGTGCCAGCAGTGGGGGCAGGGCGTCCTACGAGCAGTACTTC. Its protein product is CASSGGRASYEQYF.

The chain employs TRBV7-9 and TRBJ1-2; 7 bases line up with TRBD1. The CDR3 loop spans 15 amino acids. J was trimmed by 0 bases and V by 4 bases; bases with no gene match: 5. Germline CDR1 and CDR2: SEHNR and FQNEAQ (reference sequence). CDR3 DNA: TGTGCCAGCAGCTGGGGACAGCAAGCTAACTATGGCTACACCTTC. Translated, it gives CASSWGQQANYGYTF.

This chain connects TRBV13 to TRBJ2-7, with D hard to call. With 1 base removed from V and 4 bases from J, the gap between germline ends came to 14 bases. CDR3 length: 15 residues. Germline CDR1 PRHDT, CDR2 FYEKMQ (reference sequence). DNA of the CDR3: TGTGCCAGCAGCTTAGTTGGTGACAAGGAATACGAGCAGTACTTC. It encodes CASSLVGDKEYEQYF.

The chain carries TRBV6-1 and TRBJ2-3, with D perhaps TRBD1 (6 bases). The CDR3 is 16 residues long. Germline V CDR1 and CDR2: MNHNS, SASEGT. Trimming pared 0 bases from V and 1 base from J, leaving 11 bases between. The CDR3 DNA sequence: TGTGCCAGCAGTGAAGCGGCTGGGGGCGGCACAGATACGCAGTATTTT. Translation gives CASSEAAGGGTDTQYF.

Comment on this clone: One junction end disagrees with the germline gene, perhaps due to a read error. This chain links TRBV6-5 with TRBJ2-7, with 11 bases lining up with TRBD2. This CDR3 has 15 amino acids. Germline-derived CDR1 and CDR2 are MNHEY and SVGAGI. The CDR3 DNA follows: TGTGCCAGCACTTACCTAGCGGGAGGCACTTACGAGCAGTACTTC. Protein sequence: CASTYLAGGTYEQYF.

This clone was picked up a small number of times. This chain connects TRBV5-1 to TRBJ1-2; the match to TRBD1 covers 8 bases. The V segment lost 4 bases and the J segment 7 bases; nucleotides outside the gene matches: 9. Germline assignment: CDR1 SGHRS and CDR2 YFSETQ. The CDR3 spans 14 residues. CDR3 protein: CASSAGQGERGYTF. The CDR3 nucleotides are TGCGCCAGCAGCGCCGGACAGGGAGAGCGTGGCTACACCTTC.

The CDR3 here is CASSPSGRGGYNEQFF. In nucleotides, the CDR3 is TGTGCCAGCAGCCCCAGCGGGAGGGGGGGATACAATGAGCAGTTCTTC. This chain connects TRBV7-6 to TRBJ2-1; 10 bases match TRBD2. With 5 bases clipped from V and 4 bases from J, the junction kept 8 bases outside the gene matches. Per germline, CDR1 SGHVS and CDR2 FNYEAQ. The length of the CDR3 is 16 residues.

The genes are TRBV10-3 and TRBJ2-1; 8 positions agree with TRBD1. Germline CDR1 ENHRY, CDR2 SYGVKD. The CDR3 is made up of 20 amino acids. After removal of 0 bases from V and 6 bases from J, the junction contained 19 bases not matched to a gene. CDR3 nucleotide sequence: TGTGCCATCAGTGAGTCTGGTGGGGACAGGTCCCGAATTGGGCGCAATGAGCAGTTCTTC. The encoded protein is CAISESGGDRSRIGRNEQFF.

This clone was seen a single time. The gene calls are TRBV6-6 and TRBJ2-5; no clear D gene. TRBJ2-7 explains the end of the DNA better; the J call may be wrong. Germline V lookup: CDR1 MNHNY, CDR2 SVGAGI (reference sequence). This CDR3 comprises 13 residues. CDR3 region: CASSYSIGYEQYF. CDR3 DNA sequence: TGTGCCAGCAGTTACTCGATAGGCTACGAGCAGTACTTC.

This sequence joins TRBV5-4 and TRBJ2-3; 8 bases align to TRBD1. The CDR3 runs to 17 residues. Per the germline V gene, CDR1 is SGHNT and CDR2 is YYREEE (reference sequence). Trimming took 6 bases from V and 2 from J; bases not matched to a gene: 14. CDR3 DNA sequence: TGTGCCAGCACCGATAGACAGGGGAAGAGTCACACAGATACGCAGTATTTT. It yields the protein CASTDRQGKSHTDTQYF.

The chain joins TRBV27 to TRBJ2-1; D might be TRBD2 (6 bases). V dropped 6 bases and J dropped 10 bases, with 13 bases sitting between them. This CDR3 comprises 12 residues. Germline V gives CDR1 MNHEY, CDR2 SMNVEV (reference sequence). The CDR3 coding sequence is TGTGCCAGCAGAAGAGCGGGCGGAGAGCAGTTCTTC. Encoded protein: CASRRAGGEQFF.

DNA for the CDR3: TGTGCCAGCAGCCCAACCCCAGGGTCCGACTCTGGGGCCAACGTCCTGACTTTC. Its translation is CASSPTPGSDSGANVLTF. The rearrangement joins TRBV11-2 to TRBJ2-6, with D perhaps matching TRBD1 (5 bases). Germline CDR1 is SGHAT and CDR2 is FQNNGV. V gave up 5 bases and J gave up 0 bases, with 17 bases separating them. This CDR3 region has 18 residues.

The J gene is TRBJ2-7, the V gene TRBV4-1; tentatively, D is TRBD1 (6 bases). This CDR3 comprises 15 residues. The germline V and J ends were trimmed by 1 base and 4 bases, with 14 bases remaining between them. Germline assignment: CDR1 MGHRA and CDR2 YSYEKL. The CDR3 protein is CASSQVVGASYEQYF. The CDR3 nucleotides read TGCGCCAGCAGCCAAGTAGTGGGGGCCTCATACGAGCAGTACTTC.

The rearrangement links TRBV6-5 to TRBJ1-2, with D perhaps TRBD1 (6 bases). Germline values: CDR1 MNHEY, CDR2 SVGAGI. This CDR3 is 15 amino acids long. Trimming removed 5 bases at V and 1 base at J, with 14 bases between. The chain's CDR3 is CASSRRGAGNYGYTF. Here the CDR3 DNA reads TGTGCCAGCAGTCGTAGGGGGGCTGGTAACTATGGCTACACCTTC.

This clone came up once. CDR3 in amino acids: CSVVVGPRVGYTF. Here the CDR3 DNA reads TGCAGCGTAGTCGTGGGTCCGAGAGTCGGCTACACCTTC. The chain links TRBV29-1 to TRBJ1-2; D remains unclear. This CDR3 is built from 13 residues. Trimming cost V 6 bases and J 8 bases, with 19 bases left between them. Germline V gene sequence: CDR1 SQVTM, CDR2 ANQGSEA.

This clone appeared a few times. This chain joins TRBV28 and TRBJ2-7; the match to TRBD1 covers 7 bases. V dropped 2 bases and J dropped 7; count of bases not matched to a gene: 2. Germline values: CDR1 MDHEN, CDR2 SYDVKM. The CDR3 extends over 12 amino acids. CDR3 protein: CASSLRGREQYF. For the CDR3, the DNA is TGTGCCAGCAGTTTAAGGGGGCGTGAGCAGTACTTC.

This chain joins TRBV7-8 and TRBJ1-1, with 12 positions matching TRBD1. Germline V gives CDR1 SGHVS, CDR2 FQNEAQ. V dropped 5 bases and J dropped 0; count of bases not matched to a gene: 7. The CDR3 runs to 17 residues. The CDR3 DNA follows: TGTGCCAGCAGCCCAGGGACAGGGGGCGCCGTGAACACTGAAGCTTTCTTT. Encoded protein: CASSPGTGGAVNTEAFF.

V is TRBV10-1 and J is TRBJ1-2; TRBD1 is a possible D gene (5 bases). Per the germline V gene, CDR1 is WNHNN and CDR2 is SYGVQD (reference sequence). V lost 3 bases and J lost 4, with 6 bases in between. This CDR3 has 12 residues. The DNA for the CDR3 is TGCGCCAGCAGTGATGGGGCCTATGGCTACACCTTC. This sequence encodes CASSDGAYGYTF.

A word on this clone: The conserved phenylalanine or tryptophan is not found at the CDR3 terminus, so this likely reflects a read error. This chain's CDR3 is CASSSSGRLFDGYTL. CDR3 nucleotide sequence: TGTGCCAGCAGTTCCTCGGGACGCCTCTTCGATGGCTACACCCTC. The chain is built from TRBV28 and TRBJ1-2, with a weak D call TRBD1 (5 bases). CDR1 MDHEN and CDR2 SYDVKM come from the germline V gene. Trimming removed 4 bases from V and 6 bases from J, with 18 bases in between. The CDR3 spans 15 residues.

The V call is TRBV7-9, the J call TRBJ1-2; 10 bases align to TRBD1. The germline CDR1 and CDR2 sequences are SEHNR and FQNEAQ (reference sequence). V lost 4 bases, J lost 2 bases, and 10 bases stayed unmatched. The CDR3 consists of 17 residues. This CDR3 reads CASSSIRPGQGNYGYTF. As DNA, the CDR3 is TGTGCCAGCAGCTCTATAAGACCGGGACAGGGGAACTATGGCTACACCTTC.

The rearrangement uses TRBV30 and TRBJ2-7; TRBD2 might be the D (5 bases). CDR1 GTSNPN and CDR2 SVGIG come from the germline V gene (reference sequence). CDR3 length: 12 amino acids. V was pared by 1 base and J by 6 bases, with 10 bases between. CDR3: CAWSGTRREQYF. In DNA form, the CDR3 reads TGTGCCTGGAGTGGCACTAGGCGCGAGCAGTACTTC.

This clone was seen a single time. J is TRBJ1-6 and V is TRBV6-5; no firm D call. CDR3 length: 12 residues. In germline, CDR1 is MNHEY, CDR2 SVGAGI. V lost 0 bases and J 6 bases, leaving 0 bases between the germline ends. CDR3 amino acids: CASSYSNSPLHF. DNA for the CDR3: TGTGCCAGCAGTTACTCTAATTCACCCCTCCACTTT.

The chain recombines TRBV29-1 with TRBJ1-1; 7 nucleotides align to TRBD1. From germline, CDR1 is SQVTM and CDR2 ANQGSEA. The CDR3 contains 17 residues. The junction had 12 bases not matched to a gene; V was cut back by 2 bases and J by 0 bases. The CDR3 DNA reads TGCAGCGTTGAATGGCGAGGCAGGGGGATGATGAACACTGAAGCTTTCTTT. Translation: CSVEWRGRGMMNTEAFF. Looking up the rest from reference TRBV29-1 and TRBJ1-1 gives the full variable domain: SAVISQKPSRDICQRGTSLTIQCQVDSQVTMMFWYRQQPGQSLTLIATANQGSEATYESGFVIDKFPISRPNLTFSTLTVSNMSPEDSSIYLCSVEWRGRGMMNTEAFFGQGTRLTVV.